Listed below are T cell receptor beta chains from one sample, sequenced in a study of CD8+ T cells in alopecia areata. The method was immunoSEQ multiplex PCR; TCRdb's version includes in-frame clones alone and lacks a portion of them. The table records 200,000 to 250,000 clones, 30% to 40% of them present only once. Sequencing used CD4+ T cells sorted from blood, obtained around week 31, from a patient treated with tofacitinib. The receptors derive from a human donor with alopecia areata. Both conserved end residues are part of each CDR3. Each record gives: D gene, V gene, J gene, clone size, CDR3 protein, CDR3 DNA. The D gene is left open where the match is weak. Size values are once, few and many counts, or a class for expanded clones, and some rows have none.

.,TRBV7-9,TRBJ2-7,once,CASSLAKRGVGYEQYF,TGTGCCAGCAGCTTAGCGAAACGGGGTGTAGGGTACGAGCAGTACTTC
.,TRBV29-1,TRBJ1-2,.,CSVEGRGSYGYTF,TGCAGCGTTGAAGGGCGGGGAAGCTATGGCTACACCTTC
.,TRBV5-1,TRBJ1-1,.,CASSLPYGDTEAFF,TGCGCCAGCAGCTTGCCCTACGGGGACACTGAAGCTTTCTTT
.,TRBV29-1,TRBJ1-1,.,CSAVSWRDTEAFF,TGCAGCGCCGTTTCTTGGAGGGACACTGAAGCTTTCTTT
.,TRBV29-1,TRBJ2-3,few,CSVDGGPGTDTQYF,TGCAGCGTTGACGGGGGGCCCGGCACAGATACGCAGTATTTT
TRBD2,TRBV5-4,TRBJ2-5,.,CASSFTSAQETQYF,TGTGCCAGCAGTTTCACTAGCGCACAAGAGACCCAGTACTTC
.,TRBV6-1,TRBJ1-2,.,CASSESGGSYGYTF,TGTGCCAGCAGTGAATCCGGGGGCTCCTATGGCTACACCTTC
.,TRBV13,TRBJ1-1,many,CASSLPGTEAFF,TGTGCCAGCAGCTTACCGGGGACTGAAGCTTTCTTT
.,TRBV6-5,TRBJ2-7,.,CASRQDYEQYF,TGTGCCAGCAGACAGGACTACGAGCAGTACTTC
.,TRBV2,TRBJ1-6,.,CASSTDRADSPLHF,TGTGCCAGCAGTACGGACAGAGCCGACTCACCCCTCCACTTT
.,TRBV2,TRBJ1-5,.,CASRFRVRGGRDQPQHF,TGTGCCAGCCGATTCCGGGTCCGGGGGGGTCGAGATCAGCCCCAGCATTTT
.,TRBV7-3,TRBJ2-1,few,CASSPQGNEQFF,TGTGCCAGCAGCCCCCAGGGCAATGAGCAGTTCTTC
TRBD1,TRBV5-1,TRBJ2-7,.,CASRAAGGYEQYF,TGCGCCAGCAGAGCAGCAGGGGGTTACGAGCAGTACTTC
.,TRBV10-3,TRBJ2-5,few,CAMRGEEETQYF,TGTGCCATGCGAGGAGAGGAGGAGACCCAGTACTTC
.,TRBV13,TRBJ2-1,.,CASSPSFDNEQFF,TGTGCCAGCAGCCCAAGCTTTGACAATGAGCAGTTCTTC
TRBD1,TRBV7-9,TRBJ1-2,.,CASSLDRDNYGYTF,TGTGCCAGCAGCTTGGACAGGGACAACTATGGCTACACCTTC
TRBD2,TRBV5-1,TRBJ2-1,few,CASKNASSGRTNEQFF,TGCGCCAGCAAAAATGCTTCTAGCGGGAGGACCAATGAGCAGTTCTTC
.,TRBV5-1,TRBJ1-2,.,CASSAPSGYGYTF,TGCGCCAGCAGCGCCCCGTCGGGCTATGGCTACACCTTC
.,TRBV9,TRBJ1-4,many,CASSVGDPEQEKLFF,TGTGCCAGCAGCGTAGGGGACCCTGAGCAAGAAAAACTGTTTTTT
TRBD1,TRBV5-1,TRBJ2-4,.,CASSVRPTGGASKNIQYF,TGCGCCAGCAGTGTCCGACCGACAGGGGGCGCTTCCAAAAACATTCAGTACTTC
.,TRBV11-1,TRBJ1-6,.,CASSPRGNSPLHF,TGTGCCAGCAGCCCCCGGGGGAATTCACCCCTCCACTTT
TRBD1,TRBV30,TRBJ1-4,.,CAWSFGQGANEKLFF,TGTGCCTGGAGTTTTGGACAGGGTGCTAATGAAAAACTGTTTTTT
TRBD1,TRBV15,TRBJ2-5,.,CATSLMDRRRGQYF,TGTGCCACCAGCCTAATGGACAGGCGTCGAGGCCAGTACTTC
.,TRBV5-6,TRBJ1-6,many,CASSSRGTWVSPLHF,TGTGCCAGCAGCTCACGCGGGACATGGGTATCACCCCTCCACTTT
.,TRBV7-2,TRBJ2-4,few,CASSLDLLQQYF,TGTGCCAGCAGCTTAGATCTACTCCAGCAGTACTTC
.,TRBV5-4,TRBJ2-7,few,CASSKTGTYEQYF,TGTGCCAGCAGCAAAACAGGGACCTACGAGCAGTACTTC
.,TRBV5-1,TRBJ2-7,.,CASSLALNEQYF,TGCGCCAGCAGCTTAGCCCTAAACGAGCAGTACTTC
.,TRBV25-1,TRBJ2-6,.,CASSDTTPGANVLTF,TGTGCCAGCAGTGATACCACCCCCGGGGCCAACGTCCTGACTTTC
TRBD1,TRBV4-1,TRBJ1-6,.,CASSHLTGTGSSYNSPLHF,TGCGCCAGCAGCCATTTGACCGGGACAGGGAGCTCCTATAATTCACCCCTCCACTTT
.,TRBV5-4,TRBJ2-5,.,CASSWKTGTFKETQYF,TGTGCCAGCAGCTGGAAAACCGGGACTTTTAAAGAGACCCAGTACTTC
.,TRBV10-3,TRBJ2-3,.,CAISERTVGDTQYF,TGTGCCATCAGTGAGAGGACAGTAGGAGATACGCAGTATTTT
.,TRBV10-3,TRBJ2-7,few,CAISGTYEQYF,TGTGCCATCAGTGGGACATACGAGCAGTACTTC
.,TRBV7-2,TRBJ2-1,.,CASSLRRSSYNEQFF,TGTGCCAGCAGCTTACGGCGGAGCTCCTACAATGAGCAGTTCTTC
.,TRBV19,TRBJ2-3,many,CATRGNSNTQYF,TGTGCCACTAGGGGTAATTCGAATACGCAGTATTTT
.,TRBV30,TRBJ2-1,few,CAWSGRGPYNEQFF,TGTGCCTGGAGTGGAAGGGGCCCCTACAATGAGCAGTTCTTC
.,TRBV6-5,TRBJ1-2,.,CASFGRGLAYGYTF,TGTGCCAGCTTCGGTCGGGGGCTTGCCTATGGCTACACCTTC
.,TRBV27,TRBJ1-2,.,CASSFRGDGYTF,TGTGCCAGCAGTTTTAGGGGAGATGGCTACACCTTC
.,TRBV15,TRBJ2-2,.,CATSREGKVAGELFF,TGTGCCACCAGCAGAGAGGGGAAGGTTGCCGGGGAGCTGTTTTTT
TRBD2,TRBV25-1,TRBJ2-1,.,CASSESGAYNEQFF,TGTGCCAGCAGTGAAAGCGGGGCATACAATGAGCAGTTCTTC
TRBD1,TRBV5-6,TRBJ2-7,few,CASSWGQGATYEQYF,TGTGCCAGCAGCTGGGGACAGGGGGCAACCTACGAGCAGTACTTC
.,TRBV5-1,TRBJ1-1,few,CASSLGEDLEAFF,TGCGCCAGCAGCCTCGGAGAGGATCTTGAAGCTTTCTTT
.,TRBV19,TRBJ1-1,.,CASSKWGDSSTEAFF,TGTGCCAGTAGCAAATGGGGAGACAGTTCCACTGAAGCTTTCTTT
.,TRBV18,TRBJ2-4,.,CASSLPNANIQYF,TGTGCCAGCTCGCTCCCGAATGCGAACATTCAGTACTTC
.,TRBV18,TRBJ2-5,few,CASSPRRRETQYF,TGTGCCAGCTCACCACGTAGGCGGGAGACCCAGTACTTC
.,TRBV30,TRBJ1-2,once,CAWSVPGARGHGYTF,TGTGCCTGGAGTGTCCCAGGGGCCAGGGGTCATGGCTACACCTTC
TRBD2,TRBV4-1,TRBJ2-1,few,CASSHGLAGARGGRNEQFF,TGCGCCAGCAGCCACGGACTAGCGGGAGCCCGGGGTGGACGTAATGAGCAGTTCTTC
.,TRBV29-1,TRBJ2-7,.,CSVGDRGYEQYF,TGCAGCGTTGGGGACCGAGGCTACGAGCAGTACTTC
.,TRBV10-3,TRBJ2-3,.,CAILARSGTDTQYF,TGTGCCATCCTAGCTCGGAGTGGCACAGATACGCAGTATTTT
.,TRBV7-3,TRBJ2-1,.,CASSLGDGTYNEQFF,TGTGCCAGCAGCTTAGGTGACGGGACTTACAATGAGCAGTTCTTC
.,TRBV4-1,TRBJ2-1,many,CASSLESHTPNEQFF,TGCGCCAGCAGCCTCGAGAGCCACACACCCAATGAGCAGTTCTTC